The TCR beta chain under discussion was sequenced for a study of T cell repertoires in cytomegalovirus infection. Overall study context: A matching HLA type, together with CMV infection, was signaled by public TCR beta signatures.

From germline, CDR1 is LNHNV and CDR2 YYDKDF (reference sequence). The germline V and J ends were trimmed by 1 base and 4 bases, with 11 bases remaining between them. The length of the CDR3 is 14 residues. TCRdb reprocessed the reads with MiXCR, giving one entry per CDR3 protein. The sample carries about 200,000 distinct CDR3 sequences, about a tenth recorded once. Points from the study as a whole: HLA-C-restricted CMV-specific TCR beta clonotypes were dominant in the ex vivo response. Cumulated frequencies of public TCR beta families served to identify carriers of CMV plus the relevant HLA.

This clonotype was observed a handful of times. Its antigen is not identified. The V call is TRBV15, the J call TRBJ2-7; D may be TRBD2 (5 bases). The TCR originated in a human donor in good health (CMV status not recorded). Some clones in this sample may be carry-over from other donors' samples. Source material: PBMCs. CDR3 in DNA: TGTGCCACCAGCAGAGGAGGGTCTACTTACGAGCAGTACTTC. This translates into CATSRGGSTYEQYF.